The 26 T cell receptor beta chains in this list originate from one sample, sequenced in a study of T cells in Graves' hyperthyroidism and ophthalmopathy. RNA transcripts gave rise to amplified TCR beta CDR3 regions. TCR CDR3 regions were first amplified by RT-PCR with HTBI primers. TCRdb reprocessed the multiplex PCR reads via MiXCR and lists one record per CDR3 protein. The sample records hundreds of thousands of distinct CDR3 sequences, roughly 20% being singletons. The sample taken for sequencing was blood. These receptors were obtained from a woman aged 45-59 years with Graves' hyperthyroidism that later progressed to Graves' ophthalmopathy.

CDR3 protein: CASGLAEKLFF. The CDR3 nucleotides are TGTGCTAGTGGTTTGGCTGAAAAACTGTTTTTT. V is TRBV12-5 and J is TRBJ1-4; the D is unclear. Germline lookup yields CDR1 LGHNT and CDR2 FRNRAP. The CDR3 loop spans 11 amino acids. Trimming pared 1 base from V and 7 bases from J, leaving 1 base between.

CDR3 sequence reads: CASSSGLAGPAGQETQYF. In DNA, the CDR3 is TGTGCCAGCAGCTCGGGACTAGCGGGTCCCGCGGGGCAAGAGACCCAGTACTTC. The rearrangement links TRBV5-6 to TRBJ2-5, with 12 bases fitting TRBD2. V lost 3 bases and J lost 2; bases outside the gene matches: 11. Germline-derived CDR1 and CDR2 are SGHDT and YYEEEE. The CDR3 runs to 18 residues.

Ten or more counts support this clonotype. This chain links TRBV7-6 with TRBJ1-5; D gene unclear. V was shortened by 0 bases and J by 6 bases, with 9 bases between the two germline ends. The CDR3 sequence is 14 residues long. Germline values: CDR1 SGHVS, CDR2 FNYEAQ. The CDR3 is CASSLAREGQPQHF. The CDR3 coding sequence is TGTGCCAGCAGCTTAGCGAGGGAGGGTCAGCCCCAGCATTTT.

This clonotype was observed many times. The CDR3 DNA reads as TGTGCCAGCAGCCAAGATCCGGGGCCAACCCTTTTGGCCCAGTACTTC. This translates into CASSQDPGPTLLAQYF. The rearrangement joins TRBV3-1 to TRBJ2-5, with D possibly called TRBD1 or TRBD2 (5 bases each). V was pared by 0 bases and J by 9 bases, with 20 bases between. The CDR3 length is 16 residues. The germline gives CDR1 LGHDT, CDR2 YNNKEL (reference sequence).

This clonotype was picked up a small number of times. The V gene is TRBV12-3 or TRBV12-4, the J gene TRBJ2-3; perhaps D is TRBD1 or TRBD2 (5 bases each). Between the trimmed V and J ends, which lost 7 bases and 4 bases, there was a span of 15 bases. The CDR3 has 14 residues. The CDR3 here is CASKGEYSADTQYF. CDR3 in DNA: TGTGCCAGCAAAGGGGAATATAGCGCAGATACGCAGTATTTT.

This clonotype was observed at least ten times. The rearrangement uses TRBV12-3 or TRBV12-4 and TRBJ2-7, with TRBD1 as a possible D gene (6 bases). The V gene lost 6 bases and the J gene lost 3 bases, with 12 bases spanning the gap. The CDR3 loop spans 13 amino acids. The CDR3 DNA sequence: TGTGCCAGCAGAATTGGACAGATCTACGAGCAGTACTTC. Residues: CASRIGQIYEQYF.

The chain is built from TRBV20-1 and TRBJ2-3; 10 bases are a match to TRBD2. The CDR3 covers 15 residues. Germline V CDR1 and CDR2: DFQATT, SNEGSKA (reference sequence). Trimming took 3 bases from V and 2 from J; bases not matched to a gene: 5. Written as DNA, the CDR3 is TGCAGTGCTAGTCGGACTAGCGGATACACAGATACGCAGTATTTT. This encodes CSASRTSGYTDTQYF.

The V gene is TRBV27, the J gene TRBJ2-1; maybe TRBD1 (6 bases). CDR1 and CDR2 (germline): MNHEY, SMNVEV (reference sequence). The CDR3 has 15 amino acids. V lost 5 bases and J lost 2, with 13 bases in between. CDR3 protein: CASSQQGTTYNEQFF. The CDR3 DNA reads TGTGCCAGCAGTCAACAGGGAACCACCTACAATGAGCAGTTCTTC.

The chain links TRBV20-1 to TRBJ2-3; D is ambiguous. Trimming took 3 bases from V and 1 from J, leaving 11 bases between them. The CDR3 has 14 residues. Germline V gives CDR1 DFQATT, CDR2 SNEGSKA (reference sequence). CDR3 nucleotide sequence: TGCAGTGCTAGCCTTCCGACCCGCACAGATACGCAGTATTTT. The encoded protein is CSASLPTRTDTQYF.

This clonotype has at least ten counts. The genes are TRBV5-1 and TRBJ1-2, with no clear D. This CDR3 region has 11 residues. CDR1 and CDR2 (germline): SGHRS, YFSETQ. Trimming pared 0 bases from V and 7 bases from J, leaving 4 bases between. The CDR3 DNA reads as TGCGCCAGCAGCTTGGCCAGTGGCTACACCTTC. Its protein product is CASSLASGYTF.

This clonotype appeared many times. CDR3 DNA sequence: TGTGCCAGCAGGTTGCGGGAAGCGCAGTATTTT. Translated, it gives CASRLREAQYF. The chain uses TRBV11-2 and TRBJ2-3, with D possibly matching TRBD2 (6 bases). This CDR3 spans 11 amino acids. Germline V gives CDR1 SGHAT, CDR2 FQNNGV. V shed 6 bases and J shed 10 bases, with 11 bases lying between them.

This chain uses TRBV30 with TRBJ2-3; 15 bases are shared with TRBD2. The CDR3 is 18 amino acids. J was trimmed by 3 bases and V by 0 bases; bases with no gene match: 7. The germline CDR1 and CDR2 sequences are GTSNPN and SVGIG (reference sequence). The CDR3 here is CAWSVQRTSGGGTDTQYF. CDR3 sequence (DNA): TGTGCCTGGAGTGTACAAAGGACTAGCGGGGGGGGTACAGATACGCAGTATTTT.

This clonotype has at least ten counts. This rearrangement joins TRBV30 to TRBJ2-1; 9 positions match TRBD1. The junction had 7 bases not matched to a gene; V was cut back by 8 bases and J by 8 bases. This CDR3 is 12 amino acids long. Germline CDR1 GTSNPN, CDR2 SVGIG (reference sequence). The CDR3 loop is CAHRDREDEQFF. DNA for the CDR3: TGTGCCCATCGGGACAGGGAGGATGAGCAGTTCTTC.

This clonotype was counted only a few times. CDR3 sequence (DNA): TGTGCCAGTAGTATAGCCTCCTCGGGACTAGCCTACGAGCAGTACTTC. Translation gives CASSIASSGLAYEQYF. The genes are TRBV19 and TRBJ2-7, with 8 bases lining up with TRBD2. Germline CDR1 and CDR2: LNHDA and SQIVND (reference sequence). CDR3 length equals 16 residues. V shed 1 base, J shed 2 bases, and the junction held 7 bases outside the gene matches. The entire variable domain, with the rest obtained from reference TRBV19 and TRBJ2-7, is as follows: DGGITQSPKYLFRKEGQNVTLSCEQNLNHDAMYWYRQDPGQGLRLIYYSQIVNDFQKGDIAEGYSVSREKKESFPLTVTSAQKNPTAFYLCASSIASSGLAYEQYFGPGTRLTVT.

This clonotype was observed at least ten times. CDR3: CASSSSGGYNEQFF. The CDR3, as DNA: TGTGCCAGCAGCTCTAGCGGGGGGTACAATGAGCAGTTCTTC. The rearrangement joins TRBV12-3 or TRBV12-4 to TRBJ2-1, with 11 bases lining up with TRBD2. V trimming: 6 bases; J trimming: 4 bases; junction bases outside the gene matches: 2. The CDR3 is made up of 14 amino acids.

This clonotype came up many times. The rearrangement uses TRBV7-2 and TRBJ2-1, with 7 bases matching TRBD2. The CDR3 is 14 amino acids. J gave up 8 bases and V 1 base, and 5 bases lay outside the gene matches. The V gene's germline CDR1 is SGHTA and CDR2 FQGNSA. The CDR3 sequence is CASSLGLAVYEQFF. CDR3 sequence (DNA): TGTGCCAGCAGCTTAGGGCTAGCGGTGTATGAGCAGTTCTTC.

This clonotype was counted only a few times. Here the CDR3 reads CASSLALASDTQYF. The CDR3, as DNA: TGTGCCAGCAGCTTGGCCCTAGCGAGCGATACGCAGTATTTT. The V gene is TRBV5-4, the J gene TRBJ2-3; TRBD2 is a possible D gene (6 bases). The germline V and J ends were trimmed by 0 bases and 6 bases, with 11 bases remaining between them. CDR1 SGHNT and CDR2 YYREEE come from the germline V gene (reference sequence). The length of the CDR3 is 14 residues.

This clonotype was counted at least ten times. The rearrangement joins TRBV6-1 to TRBJ2-2, with unresolved D. The germline V and J ends were trimmed by 8 bases and 5 bases, with 12 bases remaining between them. CDR1 MNHNS and CDR2 SASEGT come from the germline V gene. The CDR3 length is 13 residues. The DNA of the CDR3 is TGTGCCAGCCGCAGCAGAGGAACCGGGGAGCTGTTTTTT. This sequence encodes CASRSRGTGELFF.

The V and J genes are TRBV11-2 and TRBJ1-1, with 7 bases matching TRBD1. Germline V gene lookup returns CDR1 SGHAT and CDR2 FQNNGV. The CDR3 has 15 amino acids. The J segment lost 4 bases and the V segment lost 6 bases, leaving 11 bases of the junction unmatched. The CDR3 DNA reads as TGTGCCAGCAGGCGAATGCCCAGGGGGGCCACTGAAGCTTTCTTT. As protein: CASRRMPRGATEAFF. Based on the CDR3 plus reference TRBV11-2 and TRBJ1-1, the full variable domain is EAGVAQSPRYKIIEKRQSVAFWCNPISGHATLYWYQQILGQGPKLLIQFQNNGVVDDSQLPKDRFSAERLKGVDSTLKIQPAKLEDSAVYLCASRRMPRGATEAFFGQGTRLTVV.

This clonotype was seen many times. V gene TRBV20-1 combines with J gene TRBJ2-7, with TRBD2 matching over 9 bases. The germline V gene has CDR1 DFQATT and CDR2 SNEGSKA (reference sequence). CDR3 length equals 14 residues. V shed 4 bases and J 4 bases; nucleotides not matched to a gene: 8. The CDR3 DNA reads TGCAGTGCTATCCGGACTAGCGCTGAATACGAGCAGTACTTC. It is translated as CSAIRTSAEYEQYF.

This clonotype came up many times. The chain has TRBV2 and TRBJ2-1, with TRBD2 identical over 14 bases. The CDR3 is 16 amino acids. After removal of 2 bases from V and 9 bases from J, the junction contained 6 bases not matched to a gene. CDR1 SNHLY and CDR2 FYNNEI come from the germline V gene. The CDR3, as DNA: TGTGCCAGCAGTGAATTGGGACTAGCGGGGGACGGTGAGCAGTTCTTC. Its protein is CASSELGLAGDGEQFF.

This clonotype was counted a few times. The chain combines TRBV19 with TRBJ1-2; D is ambiguous. Germline V lookup: CDR1 LNHDA, CDR2 SQIVND (reference sequence). Between the trimmed V and J ends, which lost 5 bases and 7 bases, there was a span of 23 bases. The CDR3 has 16 residues. CDR3 nucleotide sequence: TGTGCCAGTAGTTCCTTGAATGGACGGGGAGGGCCTGGCTACACCTTC. Translating it yields CASSSLNGRGGPGYTF.

In its sample, this clonotype was seen many times. V and J are TRBV20-1 and TRBJ2-7; D ambiguous. The CDR3 spans 15 residues. Trimming took off 1 base at V and 0 bases at J, with 13 bases between the two ends. Germline assignment: CDR1 DFQATT and CDR2 SNEGSKA (reference sequence). The CDR3 reads CSARVAGRSSYEQYF. CDR3 bases: TGCAGTGCTAGAGTGGCAGGCCGGAGCTCCTACGAGCAGTACTTC.

This clonotype was counted at least ten times. The V call is TRBV11-3, the J call TRBJ2-1, with TRBD2 matching over 7 bases. J gave up 5 bases and V 4 bases, and 14 bases lay outside the gene matches. The CDR3 loop spans 17 amino acids. The germline V gene has CDR1 SGHNT and CDR2 YENEEA. This CDR3 reads CASSYGEGGGVNNEQFF. CDR3 sequence (DNA): TGTGCCAGCAGCTATGGGGAAGGCGGGGGAGTGAACAATGAGCAGTTCTTC.

Notes on this clonotype: One end of the junction fails to match germline, which may point to a read error. This chain connects TRBV29-1 to TRBJ2-1, with D maybe TRBD2 (6 bases). Germline assignment: CDR1 SQVTM and CDR2 ANQGSEA. This CDR3 spans 12 amino acids. The CDR3 loop is CSAERGYNEEFF. CDR3 nucleotides: TGCAGCGCTGAACGGGGGTACAATGAGGAGTTCTTC.

The J gene is TRBJ2-5, the V gene TRBV19, with 11 positions matching TRBD1. J was trimmed by 5 bases and V by 8 bases; bases with no gene match: 1. This CDR3 region has 12 residues. Germline-derived CDR1 and CDR2 are LNHDA and SQIVND (reference sequence). This CDR3 reads CASGTGGETQYF. In DNA, the CDR3 is TGTGCCAGTGGGACAGGGGGGGAGACCCAGTACTTC.